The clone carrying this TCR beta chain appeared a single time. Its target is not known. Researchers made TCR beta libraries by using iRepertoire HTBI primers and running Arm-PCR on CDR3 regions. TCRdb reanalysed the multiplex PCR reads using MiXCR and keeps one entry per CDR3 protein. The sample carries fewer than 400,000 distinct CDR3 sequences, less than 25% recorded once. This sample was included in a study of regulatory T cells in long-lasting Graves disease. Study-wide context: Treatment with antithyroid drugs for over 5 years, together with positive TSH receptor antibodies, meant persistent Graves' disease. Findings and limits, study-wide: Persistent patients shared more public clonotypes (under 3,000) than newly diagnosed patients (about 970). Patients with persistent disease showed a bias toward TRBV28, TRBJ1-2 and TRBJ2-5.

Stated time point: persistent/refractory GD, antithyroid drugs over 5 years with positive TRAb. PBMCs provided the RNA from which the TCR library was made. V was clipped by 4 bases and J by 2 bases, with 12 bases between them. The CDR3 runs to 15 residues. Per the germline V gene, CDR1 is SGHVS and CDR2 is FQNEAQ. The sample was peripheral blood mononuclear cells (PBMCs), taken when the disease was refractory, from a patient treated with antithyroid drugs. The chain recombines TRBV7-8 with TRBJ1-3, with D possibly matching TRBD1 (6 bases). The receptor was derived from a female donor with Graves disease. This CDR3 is CASSSTTGTGNTIYF. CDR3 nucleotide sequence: TGTGCCAGCAGCTCTACTACAGGGACTGGAAACACCATATATTTT.